This passage covers 19 T cell receptor beta chains from one sample sequenced in a study of T cells in Graves' hyperthyroidism and ophthalmopathy. RNA transcripts provided the source from which TCR beta CDR3 regions were amplified. Initially, a first-round RT-PCR of the TCR CDR3 employed the HTBI primer set. TCRdb reanalysed the multiplex PCR reads using MiXCR and keeps one entry per CDR3 protein. In the table there are some 150,000 distinct CDR3 sequences, less than 25% of which are singletons. Sequenced: blood. These receptors originate from a woman between 50 and 59 years old with Graves' hyperthyroidism that later progressed to Graves' ophthalmopathy.

J is TRBJ2-7 and V is TRBV5-1, with 10 positions matching TRBD2. The CDR3 is 16 residues long. Unmatched junction bases numbered 7, after V lost 4 bases and J lost 0 bases. From germline, CDR1 is SGHRS and CDR2 YFSETQ. CDR3 residues: CASSTRTSGSSYEQYF. CDR3 bases: TGCGCCAGCAGCACCAGGACTAGCGGTAGCTCCTACGAGCAGTACTTC.

This clonotype was seen many times. The J gene is TRBJ1-1, the V gene TRBV24-1; D gene ambiguous. The CDR3 has 15 residues. CDR1 and CDR2 from the germline V gene are KGHDR and SFDVKD. The germline V and J ends were trimmed by 3 bases and 1 base, with 11 bases remaining between them. This CDR3 reads CATSDKSTGNTEAFF. CDR3 bases: TGTGCCACCAGTGATAAATCGACGGGGAACACTGAAGCTTTCTTT.

This clonotype occurred many times. This sequence joins TRBV20-1 and TRBJ2-1; the D gene is possibly TRBD1 (5 bases). V shed 4 bases and J shed 9 bases, with 10 bases lying between them. From germline, CDR1 is DFQATT and CDR2 SNEGSKA (reference sequence). The length of the CDR3 is 11 residues. CDR3 in DNA: TGCAGTGCTATCAGGGCACTTGAGCAGTTCTTC. As protein: CSAIRALEQFF.

The CDR3 protein is CASSLGLVPGGTQYF. The CDR3, as DNA: TGCGCCAGCAGCTTGGGACTAGTGCCGGGGGGGACCCAGTACTTC. The rearrangement links TRBV5-1 to TRBJ2-5, with 7 bases lining up with TRBD2. The CDR3 has 15 residues. V lost 0 bases to trimming and J lost 7 bases; unmatched junction nucleotides: 9. Germline V gene data show CDR1 as SGHRS and CDR2 as YFSETQ.

This sequence joins TRBV28 and TRBJ1-1, with TRBD1 identical over 10 bases. V shed 6 bases and J 4 bases; nucleotides not matched to a gene: 14. The CDR3 is made up of 17 amino acids. Per germline, CDR1 MDHEN and CDR2 SYDVKM. This chain's CDR3 is CASSHLGQGGIRTEAFF. CDR3 nucleotides: TGTGCCAGCAGCCACCTCGGACAGGGGGGGATCCGCACTGAAGCTTTCTTT.

This clonotype has ten or more counts. The CDR3: CASSLNAGRLGDTQYF. CDR3 DNA sequence: TGTGCCAGCAGCTTAAATGCCGGCAGGCTTGGCGATACGCAGTATTTT. This chain connects TRBV7-3 to TRBJ2-3; D unresolved. The germline V gene encodes CDR1 SGHTA and CDR2 FQGTGA. The germline V and J ends were trimmed by 1 base and 6 bases, with 17 bases remaining between them. This CDR3 comprises 16 residues.

The sample holds many counts of this clonotype. The chain is built from TRBV18 and TRBJ1-5, with unresolved D. This CDR3 region has 15 residues. V lost 3 bases and J lost 2, with 11 bases in between. Germline lookup yields CDR1 KGHSH and CDR2 LQKENI. The DNA of the CDR3 is TGTGCCAGCTCACCGGCCAGGAGGGGCAATCAGCCCCAGCATTTT. Its translation: CASSPARRGNQPQHF.

In this sample, this clonotype turned up many times. The V call is TRBV10-1, the J call TRBJ2-3, with 8 positions matching TRBD2. CDR1 is WNHNN and CDR2 is SYGVQD in the germline V gene (reference sequence). Trimming removed 0 bases from V and 1 base from J; junction bases left unmatched: 6. This CDR3 has 17 residues. CDR3 DNA: TGCGCCAGCAGTGAGTCGGAGGGAGCGGGGGGCACAGATACGCAGTATTTT. Translating it yields CASSESEGAGGTDTQYF.

In its sample, this clonotype was seen a few times. The CDR3: CASSLWGTSGSSSIQYF. DNA of the CDR3: TGTGCCAGCAGTTTATGGGGGACTAGCGGGAGTTCCAGCATTCAGTACTTC. The chain recombines TRBV12-3 or TRBV12-4 with TRBJ2-4; TRBD2 agrees at 14 bases. Trimming cost V 2 bases and J 9 bases; bases outside gene matches: 9. The CDR3 is made up of 17 amino acids.

The chain links TRBV28 to TRBJ2-7; possible D gene TRBD1, 5 bases. The CDR3 spans 13 residues. Germline lookup yields CDR1 MDHEN and CDR2 SYDVKM. Trimming left V 4 bases short and J 3 bases short, with 10 bases between. In nucleotides, the CDR3 is TGTGCCAGCAGTTATCCAGGGTTCTACGAGCAGTACTTC. It specifies CASSYPGFYEQYF.

CDR3 DNA: TGCGCCAGCAGCTTGACAGGGCCGAACACCGGGGAGCTGTTTTTT. It specifies CASSLTGPNTGELFF. The chain employs TRBV5-1 and TRBJ2-2; weak D call: TRBD1 (6 bases). The CDR3 loop spans 15 amino acids. Trimming took 1 base from V and 0 from J, leaving 7 bases between them. CDR1 and CDR2 from the germline V gene are SGHRS and YFSETQ.

This clonotype was detected ten times or more. The rearrangement uses TRBV5-1 and TRBJ2-4; a possible D gene is TRBD1 (6 bases). The length of the CDR3 is 15 residues. Germline CDR1 is SGHRS and CDR2 is YFSETQ. Trimming stripped 4 bases from V and 8 bases from J, with 19 bases between. CDR3 in amino acids: CASSKEGQRADIQYF. CDR3 DNA sequence: TGCGCCAGCAGCAAGGAAGGACAGAGAGCTGACATTCAGTACTTC.

This clonotype was seen ten or more times. The rearrangement uses TRBV3-1 and TRBJ1-2; 9 bases fit TRBD1. Germline-derived CDR1 and CDR2 are LGHDT and YNNKEL (reference sequence). This CDR3 has 16 amino acids. J was trimmed by 5 bases and V by 1 base; bases with no gene match: 8. CDR3 region: CASSQGGTGQGYGYTF. In DNA form, the CDR3 reads TGTGCCAGCAGCCAAGGGGGCACGGGACAGGGATATGGCTACACCTTC.

This sequence joins TRBV29-1 and TRBJ2-1, with TRBD2 matching over 10 bases. Germline V gives CDR1 SQVTM, CDR2 ANQGSEA. V shed 2 bases and J 1 base; nucleotides not matched to a gene: 2. This CDR3 has 15 amino acids. The CDR3 DNA sequence: TGCAGCGTTGAACCTAGCGGGGGATCCTACAATGAGCAGTTCTTC. Protein sequence: CSVEPSGGSYNEQFF.

V and J are TRBV5-6 and TRBJ2-5; TRBD2 agrees at 10 bases. The germline V gene has CDR1 SGHDT and CDR2 YYEEEE. J was trimmed by 3 bases and V by 2 bases; bases with no gene match: 13. CDR3 length: 18 amino acids. The CDR3 sequence is CASSFGLAGATSEETQYF. The CDR3 nucleotides read TGTGCCAGCAGCTTTGGGCTAGCGGGAGCTACAAGCGAAGAGACCCAGTACTTC.

This clonotype was seen at least ten times. This chain's CDR3 is CASISGSSYEQYF. Here the CDR3 DNA reads TGTGCCAGCATTAGCGGGAGCTCCTACGAGCAGTACTTC. The V and J genes are TRBV6-2 or TRBV6-3 and TRBJ2-7; the match to TRBD2 covers 9 bases. CDR3 length equals 13 residues. CDR1 and CDR2 from the germline V gene are MNHEY and SVGEGT. Unmatched junction bases numbered 1, after V lost 7 bases and J lost 0 bases.

This chain connects TRBV2 to TRBJ2-2; 7 bases map to TRBD1. CDR1 SNHLY and CDR2 FYNNEI come from the germline V gene. This CDR3 contains 14 residues. V gave up 4 bases and J gave up 5 bases; unmatched junction bases: 4. Written as DNA, the CDR3 is TGTGCCAGCAGTGCCAGACAGGGAACCGGGGAGCTGTTTTTT. Amino acids: CASSARQGTGELFF.

This chain uses TRBV4-1 with TRBJ1-5; TRBD1 agrees at 8 bases. Germline CDR1 is MGHRA and CDR2 is YSYEKL. This CDR3 has 14 residues. V trimming: 5 bases; J trimming: 11 bases; junction bases outside the gene matches: 11. CDR3 DNA: TGCGCCAGCAGCGAGACAGGGGTCCGCAGAGCCCAGCATTTT. Translating it yields CASSETGVRRAQHF.

V gene TRBV19 combines with J gene TRBJ2-2, with D maybe TRBD1 (6 bases). The CDR3 loop spans 15 amino acids. The V and J ends lost 1 base and 6 bases respectively, with 12 bases between them. Looked up from germline, CDR1 is LNHDA and CDR2 is SQIVND (reference sequence). The CDR3: CASSIGPGTPGELFF. The CDR3 DNA follows: TGTGCCAGTAGTATAGGTCCGGGGACACCCGGGGAGCTGTTTTTT. Looking up the rest from reference TRBV19 and TRBJ2-2 gives the full variable domain: DGGITQSPKYLFRKEGQNVTLSCEQNLNHDAMYWYRQDPGQGLRLIYYSQIVNDFQKGDIAEGYSVSREKKESFPLTVTSAQKNPTAFYLCASSIGPGTPGELFFGEGSRLTVL.